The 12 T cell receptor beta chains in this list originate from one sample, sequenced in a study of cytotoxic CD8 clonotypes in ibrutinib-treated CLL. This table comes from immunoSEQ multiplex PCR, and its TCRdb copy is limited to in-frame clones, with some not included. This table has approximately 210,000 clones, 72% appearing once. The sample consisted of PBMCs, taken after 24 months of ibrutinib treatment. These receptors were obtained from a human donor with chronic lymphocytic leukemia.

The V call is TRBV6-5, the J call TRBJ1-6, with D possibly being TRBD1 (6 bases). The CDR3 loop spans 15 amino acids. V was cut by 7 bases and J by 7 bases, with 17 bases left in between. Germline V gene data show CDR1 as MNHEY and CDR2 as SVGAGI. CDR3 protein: CASTSAGAQNSPLHF. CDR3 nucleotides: TGTGCCAGCACCTCGGCAGGGGCCCAAAATTCACCCCTCCACTTT.

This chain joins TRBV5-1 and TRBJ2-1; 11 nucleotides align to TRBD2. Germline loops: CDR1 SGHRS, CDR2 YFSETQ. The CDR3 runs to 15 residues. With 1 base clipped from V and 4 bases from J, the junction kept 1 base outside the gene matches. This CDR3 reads CASSLTSGRYNEQFF. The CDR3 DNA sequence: TGCGCCAGCAGCTTGACTAGCGGGAGATACAATGAGCAGTTCTTC. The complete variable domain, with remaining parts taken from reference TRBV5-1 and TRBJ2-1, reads KAGVTQTPRYLIKTRGQQVTLSCSPISGHRSVSWYQQTPGQGLQFLFEYFSETQRNKGNFPGRFSGRQFSNSRSEMNVSTLELGDSALYLCASSLTSGRYNEQFFGPGTRLTVL.

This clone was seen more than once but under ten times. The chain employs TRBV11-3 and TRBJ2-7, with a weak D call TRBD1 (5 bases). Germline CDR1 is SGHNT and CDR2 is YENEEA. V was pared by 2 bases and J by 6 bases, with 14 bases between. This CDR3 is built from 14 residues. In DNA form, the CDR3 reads TGTGCCAGCAGCTTATCGACAGTAGGCTCCGAGCAGTACTTC. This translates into CASSLSTVGSEQYF.

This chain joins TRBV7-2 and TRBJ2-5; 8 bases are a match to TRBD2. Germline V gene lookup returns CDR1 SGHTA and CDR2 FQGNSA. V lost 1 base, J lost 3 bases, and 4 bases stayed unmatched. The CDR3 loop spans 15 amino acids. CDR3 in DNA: TGTGCCAGCAGCTTAGTAGCGGGAATCGAAGAGACCCAGTACTTC. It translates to CASSLVAGIEETQYF. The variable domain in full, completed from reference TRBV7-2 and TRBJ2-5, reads GAGVSQSPSNKVTEKGKDVELRCDPISGHTALYWYRQSLGQGLEFLIYFQGNSAPDKSGLPSDRFSAERTGGSVSTLTIQRTQQEDSAVYLCASSLVAGIEETQYFGPGTRLLVL.

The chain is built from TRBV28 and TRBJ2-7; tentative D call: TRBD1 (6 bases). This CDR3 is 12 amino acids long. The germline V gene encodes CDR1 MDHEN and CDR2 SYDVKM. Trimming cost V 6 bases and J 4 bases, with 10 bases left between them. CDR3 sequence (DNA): TGTGCCAGCAGCCAAACAGGGTACGAGCAGTACTTC. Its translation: CASSQTGYEQYF.

The CDR3 region is CAWNEATVSQETQYF. The CDR3 coding sequence is TGTGCCTGGAATGAGGCCACCGTCTCCCAAGAGACCCAGTACTTC. V is TRBV30 and J is TRBJ2-5; D is ambiguous. CDR1 is GTSNPN and CDR2 is SVGIG in the germline V gene (reference sequence). This CDR3 has 15 residues. V shed 4 bases and J shed 1 base, with 16 bases lying between them.

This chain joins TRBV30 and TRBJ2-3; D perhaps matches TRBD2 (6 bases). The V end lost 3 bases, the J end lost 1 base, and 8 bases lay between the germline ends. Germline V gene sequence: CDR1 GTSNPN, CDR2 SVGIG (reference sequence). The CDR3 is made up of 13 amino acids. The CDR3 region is CAWRLAGTDTQYF. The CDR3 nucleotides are TGTGCCTGGAGATTAGCGGGCACAGATACGCAGTATTTT.

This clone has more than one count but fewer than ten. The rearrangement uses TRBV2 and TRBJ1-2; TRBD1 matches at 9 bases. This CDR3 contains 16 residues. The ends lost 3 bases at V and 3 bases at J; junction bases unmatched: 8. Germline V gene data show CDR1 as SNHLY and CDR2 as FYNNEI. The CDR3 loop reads CASSEMDRGVDYGYTF. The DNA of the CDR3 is TGTGCCAGCAGTGAGATGGACAGGGGAGTTGACTATGGCTACACCTTC.

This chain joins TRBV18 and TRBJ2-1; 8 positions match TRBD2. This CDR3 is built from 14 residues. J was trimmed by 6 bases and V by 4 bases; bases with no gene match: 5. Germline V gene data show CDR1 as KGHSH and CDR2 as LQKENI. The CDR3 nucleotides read TGTGCCAGCTCACGTCCTAGCGGGCCCAATGAGCAGTTCTTC. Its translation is CASSRPSGPNEQFF.

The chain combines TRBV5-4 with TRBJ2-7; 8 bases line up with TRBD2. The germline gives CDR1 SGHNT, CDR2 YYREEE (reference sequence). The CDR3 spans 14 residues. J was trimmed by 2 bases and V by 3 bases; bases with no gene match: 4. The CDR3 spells CASSSGLAAYEQYF. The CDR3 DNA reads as TGTGCCAGCAGCTCCGGACTAGCAGCCTACGAGCAGTACTTC.

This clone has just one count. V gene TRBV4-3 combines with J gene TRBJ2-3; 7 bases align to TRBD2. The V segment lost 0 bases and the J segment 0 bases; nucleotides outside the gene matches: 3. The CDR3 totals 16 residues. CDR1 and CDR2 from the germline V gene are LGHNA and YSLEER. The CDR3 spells CASSQDPGGSTDTQYF. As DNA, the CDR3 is TGCGCCAGCAGCCAAGATCCGGGAGGAAGCACAGATACGCAGTATTTT.

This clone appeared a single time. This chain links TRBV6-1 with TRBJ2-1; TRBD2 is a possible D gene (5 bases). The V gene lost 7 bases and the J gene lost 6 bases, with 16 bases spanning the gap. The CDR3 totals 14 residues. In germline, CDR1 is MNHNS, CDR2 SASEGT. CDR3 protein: CASKRESSSNEQFF. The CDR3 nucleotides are TGTGCCAGCAAGAGGGAATCTAGTTCCAATGAGCAGTTCTTC.